A selection of T cell receptor beta chains follows, all from one sample in a study of patients and donors after allogeneic stem cell transplantation. TCRdb re-analysed the RT-PCR reads in MiXCR, keeping a single row per CDR3 protein. Here the sample spans about 400,000 distinct CDR3 sequences, roughly 17% being singletons. The sample taken for sequencing was blood, either unsorted or a sorted T cell fraction (not recorded which). The receptors originated from a human donor who was either an allogeneic HSCT recipient or a stem cell or donor lymphocyte infusion donor (not recorded which). It is not recorded whose cells these are; they may come from a transplant donor. Both conserved end residues are part of each CDR3. The D gene is left open where the match is weak. Rows may omit the clone size; those that give it use once, few, many or a size class.

d_call j_call v_call clone_size cdr3_aa cdr3_nt
- TRBJ1-4 TRBV20-1 - CSARGTGGTNEKLFF TGCAGTGCTAGGGGGACCGGGGGCACTAATGAAAAACTGTTTTTT
- TRBJ1-3 TRBV4-3 few CASSQIRENTIYF TGCGCCAGCAGCCAGATCAGGGAAAACACCATATATTTT
- TRBJ2-3 TRBV6-5 few CASSWSGGTDTQYF TGTGCCAGCAGTTGGTCCGGAGGCACAGATACGCAGTATTTT
TRBD2 TRBJ2-7 TRBV2 few CASRNGGGSSYEQYF TGTGCCAGCAGGAACGGCGGGGGTAGCTCCTACGAGCAGTACTTC
TRBD1 TRBJ1-4 TRBV20-1 - CSARDRRQGGEKLFF TGCAGTGCTAGAGATCGTAGGCAGGGGGGTGAAAAACTGTTTTTT
- TRBJ2-3 TRBV2 few CASSGFAERRDTQYF TGTGCCAGCAGTGGGTTTGCGGAAAGGAGAGATACGCAGTATTTT
TRBD1 TRBJ1-6 TRBV20-1 few CSAREGTGVNSPLHF TGCAGTGCTAGAGAAGGGACAGGTGTTAATTCACCCCTCCACTTT
- TRBJ2-1 TRBV5-1 - CASSFSGGEQFF TGCGCCAGCAGCTTTTCAGGCGGGGAGCAGTTCTTC
- TRBJ1-5 TRBV12-3/TRBV12-4 few CASSHLDWSNQPQHF TGTGCCAGCAGTCATCTGGATTGGAGCAATCAGCCCCAGCATTTT
TRBD2 TRBJ2-2 TRBV20-1 few CSARPERGDPGGELFF TGCAGTGCAAGACCTGAGCGGGGGGACCCGGGTGGGGAGCTGTTTTTT
TRBD1 TRBJ2-2 TRBV15 many CATSRGATGVTGELFF TGTGCCACCAGCAGAGGTGCGACAGGGGTCACCGGGGAGCTGTTTTTT
- TRBJ1-1 TRBV4-1 - CASSPSEGTEAFF TGCGCCAGCAGCCCCTCGGAAGGCACTGAAGCTTTCTTT
TRBD1 TRBJ1-2 TRBV29-1 - CSVIQGYYGYTF TGCAGCGTCATACAGGGGTACTATGGCTACACCTTC
TRBD2 TRBJ2-5 TRBV7-2 - CASSLRDYTETQYF TGTGCCAGCAGCTTACGGGACTATACCGAGACCCAGTACTTC
- TRBJ1-2 TRBV4-3 few CASSLWGRVNGYTF TGCGCCAGCAGCCTTTGGGGCAGGGTAAATGGCTACACCTTC
TRBD2 TRBJ2-1 TRBV7-6 few CASSLVAGELYNEQFF TGTGCCAGCAGCTTAGTGGCGGGAGAACTCTACAATGAGCAGTTCTTC
- TRBJ2-7 TRBV29-1 many CSAGQRSYEQYF TGCAGCGCTGGACAGCGCTCCTACGAGCAGTACTTC
- TRBJ2-7 TRBV5-1 few CASSPMRGEQYF TGCGCCAGCAGCCCCATGAGGGGGGAGCAGTACTTC
- TRBJ2-7 TRBV5-5 - CASSGDISYEQYF TGTGCCAGCAGCGGGGACATCTCCTACGAGCAGTACTTC
- TRBJ1-4 TRBV4-3 - CASSQDPKPSVGGKLFF TGCGCCAGCAGCCAAGATCCCAAACCCTCAGTTGGCGGGAAACTGTTTTTT
- TRBJ2-1 TRBV7-9 few CASSFTGPTEQFF TGTGCCAGCAGCTTCACCGGACCCACTGAGCAGTTCTTC
- TRBJ2-5 TRBV5-1 - CASRTVLQETQYF TGCGCCAGCAGGACAGTACTCCAAGAGACCCAGTACTTC
TRBD1 TRBJ2-2 TRBV25-1 many CASSGQGANGELFF TGTGCCAGCAGTGGGCAGGGGGCTAACGGGGAGCTGTTTTTT
- TRBJ1-2 TRBV5-5 - CASSLADLYGYTF TGTGCCAGCAGCTTGGCAGACCTCTATGGCTACACCTTC
TRBD1 TRBJ2-7 TRBV2 - CASSPMGQGSGEQYF TGTGCCAGCAGTCCTATGGGACAGGGGTCAGGCGAGCAGTACTTC
TRBD1 TRBJ1-2 TRBV4-1 - CASSPLDRAAGYTF TGCGCCAGCAGCCCCCTGGACAGGGCAGCAGGCTACACCTTC
- TRBJ2-3 TRBV12-5 once CASGLGRSTDTQYF TGTGCTAGTGGTTTGGGAAGGAGCACAGATACGCAGTATTTT
TRBD2 TRBJ2-1 TRBV18 many CASSLDLAGEYNEQFF TGTGCCAGCTCACTCGATCTAGCGGGAGAGTACAATGAGCAGTTCTTC
- TRBJ1-5 TRBV6-2/TRBV6-3 few CASSPRLSPNNQPQHF TGTGCCAGCAGTCCCCGATTATCTCCGAACAATCAGCCCCAGCATTTT
TRBD2 TRBJ2-7 TRBV12-3/TRBV12-4 - CASSLTSGDFYEQYF TGTGCCAGCAGTTTAACTAGCGGGGACTTCTACGAGCAGTACTTC
TRBD1 TRBJ1-3 TRBV29-1 few CSVEISVDRALSGNTIYF TGCAGCGTTGAAATTAGTGTGGACAGGGCGCTCTCTGGAAACACCATATATTTT
TRBD1 TRBJ2-1 TRBV6-1 - CASSEDRGRRDEQFF TGTGCCAGCAGTGAGGACAGGGGACGAAGGGATGAGCAGTTCTTC
TRBD2 TRBJ2-7 TRBV2 - CASRGLAGNIEQYF TGTGCCAGCAGGGGACTAGCGGGCAATATCGAGCAGTACTTC
- TRBJ1-2 TRBV12-3/TRBV12-4 few CASTRAGYGYTF TGTGCCAGCACCCGAGCAGGCTATGGCTACACCTTC
- TRBJ2-2 TRBV24-1 - CATSGRGSTGELFF TGTGCCACCAGTGGGAGGGGATCCACCGGGGAGCTGTTTTTT
TRBD2 TRBJ2-1 TRBV20-1 few CSATGRADNEQFF TGCAGTGCTACGGGGAGGGCGGACAATGAGCAGTTCTTC
- TRBJ1-1 TRBV5-1 - CASTPGQGVNTEAFF TGCGCCAGCACCCCGGGGCAGGGAGTGAACACTGAAGCTTTCTTT
TRBD2 TRBJ2-7 TRBV4-1 few CASSQGAGASYEQYF TGCGCCAGCAGCCAAGGAGCGGGAGCGTCATACGAGCAGTACTTC
- TRBJ2-2 TRBV9 - CASSVVEGIGELFF TGTGCCAGCAGCGTAGTGGAGGGGATCGGGGAGCTGTTTTTT
- TRBJ1-1 TRBV15 many CATSRVTGSTEAFF TGTGCCACCAGCAGAGTAACAGGGAGCACTGAAGCTTTCTTT
- TRBJ2-7 TRBV29-1 - CGSGGDGREQYF TGCGGCTCAGGAGGGGATGGACGCGAGCAGTACTTC
TRBD1 TRBJ1-2 TRBV11-1 few CASSLAPYRGRKDYGYTF TGTGCCAGCAGCTTAGCTCCGTACAGGGGGCGAAAAGACTATGGCTACACCTTC
TRBD2 TRBJ2-3 TRBV5-1 - CASSFKTSVSADTQYF TGCGCCAGCAGCTTCAAGACTAGCGTTTCCGCAGATACGCAGTATTTT
TRBD2 TRBJ2-3 TRBV20-1 - CSANGLAGGRTTDTQYF TGCAGTGCTAACGGACTAGCGGGGGGCCGTACCACAGATACGCAGTATTTT
TRBD1 TRBJ1-1 TRBV20-1 few CSAPKQGNTEAFF TGCAGTGCACCTAAACAGGGGAATACTGAAGCTTTCTTT
- TRBJ2-3 TRBV20-1 few CSARDNKGTDTQYF TGCAGTGCTAGAGATAATAAGGGCACAGATACGCAGTATTTT
- TRBJ1-2 TRBV9 few CASSPWGGDYGYTF TGTGCCAGCAGCCCTTGGGGGGGGGACTATGGCTACACCTTC
TRBD1 TRBJ1-2 TRBV6-1 - CASKYRGDRHYGYTF TGTGCCAGCAAGTACAGGGGGGACAGACACTATGGCTACACCTTC
TRBD2 TRBJ2-2 TRBV9 - CASSPSWLAGRTGELFF TGTGCCAGCAGCCCAAGCTGGCTAGCGGGTCGGACCGGGGAGCTGTTTTTT
- TRBJ2-6 TRBV18 - CASSPRGKTGANVLTF TGTGCCAGCTCACCAAGGGGGAAAACTGGGGCCAACGTCCTGACTTTC
- TRBJ1-5 TRBV27 - CASSLRAVGYQPQHF TGTGCCAGCAGTTTGAGGGCAGTGGGTTATCAGCCCCAGCATTTT
- TRBJ2-3 TRBV11-2 few CASSLEGTAYTDTQYF TGTGCCAGCAGCTTAGAAGGGACTGCATACACAGATACGCAGTATTTT
- TRBJ2-3 TRBV3-1 few CASSQEGISDTQYF TGTGCCAGCAGCCAAGAGGGTATTTCAGATACGCAGTATTTT
- TRBJ2-1 TRBV20-1 few CSATRDGGSEQFF TGCAGTGCTACCCGGGACGGAGGAAGTGAGCAGTTCTTC
- TRBJ2-2 TRBV14 - CASSQRRGRGNTGELFF TGTGCCAGCAGCCAGAGGAGGGGACGAGGAAACACCGGGGAGCTGTTTTTT
- TRBJ2-2 TRBV5-1 few CASSLVSANTGELFF TGCGCCAGCAGCTTGGTTTCGGCGAACACCGGGGAGCTGTTTTTT
- TRBJ2-7 TRBV7-2 many CASSTRREKPYEQYF TGTGCCAGCAGCACACGACGGGAGAAGCCCTACGAGCAGTACTTC
- TRBJ2-2 TRBV20-1 few CSARRQNTGELFF TGCAGTGCTAGAAGGCAGAACACCGGGGAGCTGTTTTTT
- TRBJ2-7 TRBV7-2 few CASSTGTLSSYEQYF TGTGCCAGCTCGACCGGGACATTGAGCTCCTACGAGCAGTACTTC